This entry features one T cell receptor beta chain sequence. This record comes from a study of blood T cell repertoires in COVID-19. As for the study in general: T cells, B-cell-depleted T cells, or PBMCs provided the cDNA or gDNA that served as material.

The CDR3 runs to 14 residues. CDR1 and CDR2 (germline): SGHTA, FQGNSA. V was pared by 5 bases and J by 10 bases, with 9 bases of the junction left unmatched. The method was immunoSEQ multiplex PCR; TCRdb's version includes in-frame clones alone and lacks a portion of them. The table shows under 200,000 clones, with approximately 80% occurring only once. Sequenced material: peripheral blood. This TCR was sampled from a human donor in a cohort sampled during active COVID-19. This rearrangement joins TRBV7-2 to TRBJ2-1, with 9 bases lining up with TRBD1. The CDR3 protein is CASSTQQGAREQFF. CDR3 nucleotide sequence: TGTGCCAGCAGCACCCAACAGGGGGCCAGGGAGCAGTTCTTC. The whole variable domain, filled in from reference TRBV7-2 and TRBJ2-1, reads GAGVSQSPSNKVTEKGKDVELRCDPISGHTALYWYRQSLGQGLEFLIYFQGNSAPDKSGLPSDRFSAERTGGSVSTLTIQRTQQEDSAVYLCASSTQQGAREQFFGPGTRLTVL.